Below, 14 T cell receptor beta chains from the same sample are listed, as sequenced in a study of blood T cell repertoires in COVID-19. Assay: immunoSEQ multiplex PCR; the TCRdb copy retains only in-frame clones and omits some. This sample has about 350,000 clones, with around 87% found just once. Specimen: PBMCs or T cells enriched from blood (not recorded which). The source is a woman aged 25 to 39 who had recovered from COVID-19.

This clone appeared once. This chain connects TRBV21-1 to TRBJ1-1; the listed D gene, TRBD1, was not tested against the DNA. TRBV21-1 is labeled a pseudogene. This CDR3 spans 11 amino acids. CDR3 bases: TGTGCCAGCAGCAAGGTCAGTGGAGCTTTCTTT. Protein product: CASSKVSGAFF.

The rearrangement links TRBV3-1 (or the pseudogene TRBV3-2) to TRBJ2-3; 7 nucleotides agree with TRBD2. With 3 bases clipped from V and 6 bases from J, the junction kept 12 bases outside the gene matches. Germline assignment: CDR1 LGHDT and CDR2 YNNKEL (reference sequence). The CDR3 length is 16 residues. CDR3 protein: CASSHLQRGSADTQYF. The CDR3 DNA reads TGTGCCAGCAGCCACCTACAGCGGGGTAGTGCGGATACGCAGTATTTT.

This chain connects TRBV11-2 to TRBJ1-4; D gene uncertain. Germline CDR1 is SGHAT and CDR2 is FQNNGV. CDR3 length: 15 residues. V was trimmed by 3 bases and J by 0 bases, leaving 8 bases between them. The CDR3 spells CASSFSGATNEKLFF. The CDR3 nucleotides read TGTGCCAGCAGCTTCTCCGGGGCAACTAATGAAAAACTGTTTTTT.

As regards this clone: An end of the junction differs from the germline gene, which may be a read error. V gene TRBV27 combines with J gene TRBJ1-1; 11 bases fit TRBD1. The CDR3 runs 14 residues. Looked up from germline, CDR1 is MNHEY and CDR2 is SMNVEV (reference sequence). The CDR3 spells CASRTRTGGDETFF. In nucleotides, the CDR3 is TGTGCCAGCAGAACCAGGACAGGGGGCGATGAAACTTTCTTT.

The chain carries TRBV21-1 and TRBJ1-2; the table's D gene call, TRBD1, was not cross checked with the DNA. TRBV21-1 is tagged as a pseudogene. The CDR3 has 15 residues. CDR3 protein: CASSAQRQGGYGYTF. In DNA, the CDR3 is TGTGCCAGCAGCGCCCAGAGACAGGGTGGTTATGGCTACACCTTC.

The chain carries TRBV27 and TRBJ1-2; D may be TRBD1 (5 bases). CDR1 MNHEY and CDR2 SMNVEV come from the germline V gene (reference sequence). V shed 3 bases and J shed 5 bases, with 19 bases lying between them. This CDR3 is built from 16 residues. CDR3 sequence (DNA): TGTGCCAGCAGTTTGTCCAACCCCGGGGGGGGGTATGGCTACACCTTC. Residues: CASSLSNPGGGYGYTF.

V usage is TRBV28 and J usage is TRBJ2-7; 7 bases are shared with TRBD2. Germline assignment: CDR1 MDHEN and CDR2 SYDVKM. The length of the CDR3 is 15 residues. V lost 7 bases, J lost 1 base, and 10 bases stayed unmatched. The CDR3 loop is CASTLSGSLSYEQYF. CDR3 nucleotide sequence: TGTGCCAGCACCCTTAGCGGGTCCCTATCCTACGAGCAGTACTTC.

The chain combines TRBV7-9 with TRBJ1-1; D is unresolved. The CDR3 has 15 residues. The ends were cut back, 1 base at V and 11 bases at J, with 20 bases in the middle. CDR1 and CDR2 from the germline V gene are SEHNR and FQNEAQ (reference sequence). CDR3 residues: CASSLGNDARGEAFF. The DNA for the CDR3 is TGTGCCAGCAGCTTAGGTAATGACGCCCGGGGTGAGGCTTTCTTT.

This chain uses TRBV7-2 with TRBJ1-4, with TRBD1 identical over 7 bases. There are 17 residues in the CDR3. V lost 7 bases to trimming and J lost 6 bases; unmatched junction nucleotides: 17. Germline values: CDR1 SGHTA, CDR2 FQGNSA. CDR3 region: CASILRRVDRAYEKLFF. CDR3 nucleotides: TGTGCCAGCATCCTTAGGAGGGTTGACAGGGCTTATGAAAAACTGTTTTTT.

The rearrangement links TRBV9 to TRBJ2-3; TRBD2 matches at 9 bases. CDR3 length: 16 amino acids. Germline-derived CDR1 and CDR2 are SGDLS and YYNGEE. V was pared by 0 bases and J by 0 bases, with 2 bases of the junction left unmatched. CDR3 sequence reads: CASSVGAGGSTDTQYF. For the CDR3, the DNA is TGTGCCAGCAGCGTAGGGGCGGGGGGGAGCACAGATACGCAGTATTTT.

The chain joins TRBV2 to TRBJ1-4; 7 nucleotides agree with TRBD1. V shed 11 bases and J 2 bases; nucleotides not matched to a gene: 5. The CDR3 loop spans 13 amino acids. Looked up from germline, CDR1 is SNHLY and CDR2 is FYNNEI. The CDR3 DNA reads TGTGCCCGCCCAGGGGGTACTAATGAAAAACTGTTTTTT. Translated, it gives CARPGGTNEKLFF.

The chain couples TRBV15 to TRBJ1-1; the match to TRBD1 covers 7 bases. CDR1 and CDR2 from the germline V gene are LNHNV and YYDKDF (reference sequence). Germline trimming cut 0 bases from V and 4 bases from J; bases unmatched to any gene: 5. This CDR3 region has 15 residues. CDR3 DNA: TGTGCCACCAGCAGAGAGTCAGGGGGAGGCACTGAAGCTTTCTTT. It codes for CATSRESGGGTEAFF.

This clone was counted a single time. V is TRBV19 and J is TRBJ2-3, with 10 bases aligning to TRBD2. The V segment lost 6 bases and the J segment 0 bases; nucleotides outside the gene matches: 15. The CDR3 consists of 19 residues. Germline V CDR1 and CDR2: LNHDA, SQIVND (reference sequence). This CDR3 reads CASSQLAGMRYSSTDTQYF. Written as DNA, the CDR3 is TGTGCCAGTAGCCAACTAGCGGGGATGCGTTACTCTAGCACAGATACGCAGTATTTT.

DNA for the CDR3: TGTGCCAGCACAGAAGCGGGGGGGCGGTGGCGAGAGACCCAGTACTTC. It yields the protein CASTEAGGRWRETQYF. The J gene is TRBJ2-5, the V gene TRBV6-1, with 10 bases fitting TRBD2. The V segment lost 7 bases and the J segment 4 bases; nucleotides outside the gene matches: 12. Germline V gene lookup returns CDR1 MNHNS and CDR2 SASEGT. The CDR3 totals 16 residues.